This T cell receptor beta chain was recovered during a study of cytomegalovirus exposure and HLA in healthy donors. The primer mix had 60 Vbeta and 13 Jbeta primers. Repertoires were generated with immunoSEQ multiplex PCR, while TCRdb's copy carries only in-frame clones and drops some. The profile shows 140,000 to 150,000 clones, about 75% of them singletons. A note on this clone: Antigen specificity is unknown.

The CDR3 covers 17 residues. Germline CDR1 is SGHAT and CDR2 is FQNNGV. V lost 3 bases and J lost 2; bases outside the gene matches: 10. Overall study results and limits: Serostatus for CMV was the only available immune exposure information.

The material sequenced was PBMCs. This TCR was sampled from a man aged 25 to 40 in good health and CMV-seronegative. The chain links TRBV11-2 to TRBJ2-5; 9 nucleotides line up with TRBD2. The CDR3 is CASSFPRGGEWQETQYF. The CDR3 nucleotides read TGTGCCAGCAGCTTTCCGCGCGGGGGGGAATGGCAAGAGACCCAGTACTTC.